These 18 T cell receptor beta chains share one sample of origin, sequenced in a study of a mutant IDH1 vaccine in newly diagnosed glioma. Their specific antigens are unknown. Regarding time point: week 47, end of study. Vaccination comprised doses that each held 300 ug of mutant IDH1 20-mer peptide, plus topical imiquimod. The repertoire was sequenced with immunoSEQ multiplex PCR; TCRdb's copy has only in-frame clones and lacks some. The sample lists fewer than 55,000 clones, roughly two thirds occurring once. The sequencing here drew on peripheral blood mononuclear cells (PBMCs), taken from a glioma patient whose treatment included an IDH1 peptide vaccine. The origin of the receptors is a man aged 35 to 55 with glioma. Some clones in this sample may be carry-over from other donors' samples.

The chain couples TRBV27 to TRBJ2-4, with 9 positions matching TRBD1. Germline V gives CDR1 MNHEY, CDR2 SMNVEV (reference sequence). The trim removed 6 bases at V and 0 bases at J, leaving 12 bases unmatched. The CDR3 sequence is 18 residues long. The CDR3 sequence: CASSPLSQGALAKNIQYF. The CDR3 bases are TGTGCCAGCAGCCCGCTCTCACAGGGGGCGTTAGCCAAAAACATTCAGTACTTC.

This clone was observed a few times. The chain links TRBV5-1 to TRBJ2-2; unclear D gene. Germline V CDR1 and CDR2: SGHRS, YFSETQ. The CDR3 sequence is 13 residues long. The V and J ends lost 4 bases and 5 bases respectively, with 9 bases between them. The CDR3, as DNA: TGCGCCAGCAGCGAAGGGTTGACCGGGGAGCTGTTTTTT. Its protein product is CASSEGLTGELFF.

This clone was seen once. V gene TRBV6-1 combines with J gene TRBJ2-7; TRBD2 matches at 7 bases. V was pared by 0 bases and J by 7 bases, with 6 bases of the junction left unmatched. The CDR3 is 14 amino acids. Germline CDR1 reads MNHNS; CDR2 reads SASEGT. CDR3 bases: TGTGCCAGCAGTGAAGCGGGGGGGAGACAAGAGCAGTACTTC. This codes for CASSEAGGRQEQYF.

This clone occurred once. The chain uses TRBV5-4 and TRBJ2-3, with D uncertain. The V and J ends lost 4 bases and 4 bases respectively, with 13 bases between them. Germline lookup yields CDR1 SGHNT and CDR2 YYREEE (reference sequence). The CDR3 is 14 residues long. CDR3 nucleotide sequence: TGTGCCAGCAGCCCGACCTCTCTAGCAGATACGCAGTATTTT. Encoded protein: CASSPTSLADTQYF.

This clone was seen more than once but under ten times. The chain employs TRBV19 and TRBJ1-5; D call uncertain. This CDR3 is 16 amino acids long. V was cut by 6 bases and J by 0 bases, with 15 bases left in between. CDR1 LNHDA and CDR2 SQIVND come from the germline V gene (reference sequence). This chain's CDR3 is CASSRTGPSSNQPQHF. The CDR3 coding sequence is TGTGCCAGTAGCCGTACCGGTCCTTCTAGCAATCAGCCCCAGCATTTT.

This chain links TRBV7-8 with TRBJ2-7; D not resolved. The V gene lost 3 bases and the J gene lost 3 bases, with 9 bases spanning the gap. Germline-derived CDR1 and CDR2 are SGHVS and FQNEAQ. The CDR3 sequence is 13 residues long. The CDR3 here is CASSFPLSYEQYF. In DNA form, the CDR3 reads TGTGCCAGCAGCTTCCCCCTTAGCTACGAGCAGTACTTC.

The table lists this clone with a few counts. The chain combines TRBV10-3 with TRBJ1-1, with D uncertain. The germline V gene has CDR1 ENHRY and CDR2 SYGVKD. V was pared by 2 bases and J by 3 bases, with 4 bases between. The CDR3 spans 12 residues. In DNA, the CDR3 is TGTGCCATCAGTGAGGGGGACACTGAAGCTTTCTTT. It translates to CAISEGDTEAFF.

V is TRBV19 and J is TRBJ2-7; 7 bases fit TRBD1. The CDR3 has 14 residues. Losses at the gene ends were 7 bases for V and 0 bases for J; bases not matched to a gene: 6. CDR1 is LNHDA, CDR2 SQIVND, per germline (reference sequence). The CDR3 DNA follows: TGTGCCAGTACTAAAAGACAGGGCTCCTACGAGCAGTACTTC. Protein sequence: CASTKRQGSYEQYF.

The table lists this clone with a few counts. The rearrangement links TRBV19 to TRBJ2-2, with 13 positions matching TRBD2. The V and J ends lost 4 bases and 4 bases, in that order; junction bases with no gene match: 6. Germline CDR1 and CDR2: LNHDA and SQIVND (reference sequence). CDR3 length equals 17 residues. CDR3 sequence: CASSTGLAGAFTGELFF. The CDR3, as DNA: TGTGCCAGTAGTACCGGACTAGCGGGGGCCTTCACCGGGGAGCTGTTTTTT.

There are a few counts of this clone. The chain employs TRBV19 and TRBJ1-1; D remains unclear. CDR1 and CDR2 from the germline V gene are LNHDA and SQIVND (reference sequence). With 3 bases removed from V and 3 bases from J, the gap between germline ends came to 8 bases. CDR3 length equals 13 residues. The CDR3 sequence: CASSMSWYTEAFF. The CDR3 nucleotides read TGTGCCAGTAGTATGAGCTGGTACACTGAAGCTTTCTTT.

The CDR3 DNA follows: TGTGCCAGCAGCTTCGGGGGCATTTACAATGAGCAGTTCTTC. It translates to CASSFGGIYNEQFF. The chain couples TRBV7-9 to TRBJ2-1; D may match TRBD1 or TRBD2 (6 bases each). Trimming removed 3 bases at V and 4 bases at J, with 10 bases between. The CDR3 totals 14 residues. CDR1 is SEHNR, CDR2 FQNEAQ, per germline (reference sequence).

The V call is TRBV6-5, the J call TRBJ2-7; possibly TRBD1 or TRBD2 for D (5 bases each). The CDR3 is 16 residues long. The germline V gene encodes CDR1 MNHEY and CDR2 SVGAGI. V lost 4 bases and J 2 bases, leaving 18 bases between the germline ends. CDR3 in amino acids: CASSSIASGRAYEQYF. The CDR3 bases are TGTGCCAGCAGTTCCATCGCCTCAGGGAGAGCCTACGAGCAGTACTTC.

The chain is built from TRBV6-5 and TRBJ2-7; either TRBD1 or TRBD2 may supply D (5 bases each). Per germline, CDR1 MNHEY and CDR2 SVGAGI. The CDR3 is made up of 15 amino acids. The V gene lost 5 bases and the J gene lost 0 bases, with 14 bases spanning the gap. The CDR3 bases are TGTGCCAGCAGTCGCCCGGGACGGGTCTCCTACGAGCAGTACTTC. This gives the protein CASSRPGRVSYEQYF.

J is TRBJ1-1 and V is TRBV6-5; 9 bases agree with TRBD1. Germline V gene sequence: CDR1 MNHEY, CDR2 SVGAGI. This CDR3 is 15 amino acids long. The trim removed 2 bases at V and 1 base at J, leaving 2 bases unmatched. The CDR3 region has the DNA TGTGCCAGCAGTTACCACAGGGGGCGGAACACTGAAGCTTTCTTT. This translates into CASSYHRGRNTEAFF.

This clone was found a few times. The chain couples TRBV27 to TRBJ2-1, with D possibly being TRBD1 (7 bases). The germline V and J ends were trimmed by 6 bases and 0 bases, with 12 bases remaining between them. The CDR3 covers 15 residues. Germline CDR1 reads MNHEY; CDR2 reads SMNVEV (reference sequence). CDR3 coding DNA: TGTGCCAGCAGGACAGGGACTCCCTCCTACAATGAGCAGTTCTTC. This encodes CASRTGTPSYNEQFF.

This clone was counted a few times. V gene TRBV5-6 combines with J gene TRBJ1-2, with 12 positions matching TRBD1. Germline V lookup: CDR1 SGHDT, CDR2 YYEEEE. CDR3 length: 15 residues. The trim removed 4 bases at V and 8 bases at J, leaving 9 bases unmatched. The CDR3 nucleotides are TGTGCCAGCAGCAGGGGGGGACAGGGGGCGCTCGGCTACACCTTC. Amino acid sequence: CASSRGGQGALGYTF.

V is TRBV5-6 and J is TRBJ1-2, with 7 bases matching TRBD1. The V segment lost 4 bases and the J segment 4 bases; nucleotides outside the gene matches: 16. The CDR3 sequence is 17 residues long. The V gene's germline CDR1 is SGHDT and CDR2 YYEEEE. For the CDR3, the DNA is TGTGCCAGCAGCGGCCGGGACAGACTCAGAAGGGGCTATGGCTACACCTTC. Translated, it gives CASSGRDRLRRGYGYTF.

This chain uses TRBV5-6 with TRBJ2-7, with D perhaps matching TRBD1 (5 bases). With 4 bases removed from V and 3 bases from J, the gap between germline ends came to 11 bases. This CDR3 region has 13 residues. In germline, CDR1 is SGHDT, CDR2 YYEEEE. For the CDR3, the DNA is TGTGCCAGCAGCCGGACATGGAGCTACGAGCAGTACTTC. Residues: CASSRTWSYEQYF.